This is a list of T cell receptor beta chains from one sample in a study of cytomegalovirus exposure and HLA in healthy donors. Assay: immunoSEQ multiplex PCR; the TCRdb copy retains only in-frame clones and omits some. Of 150,000 or so clones listed, around 76% are singletons. Sample: PBMCs. The source of these receptors is a man in his forties or fifties in good health and CMV-seropositive. The CDR3 runs from the conserved cysteine through the conserved F or W. D genes are given only for firm matches. Rows may omit the clone size; those that give it use once, few, many or a size class.

j_gene	d_gene	v_gene	abundance	CDR3nt	CDR3aa
TRBJ1-5	NA	TRBV2	NA	TGTGCCAGCAGTGAAAGGGGATACAAAGAGACCCAGCATTTT	CASSERGYKETQHF
TRBJ2-2	NA	TRBV5-4	few	TGTGCCAGCAGCAACACTGGGGGCCCCCAGGGCGGGGAGCTGTTTTTT	CASSNTGGPQGGELFF
TRBJ2-3	NA	TRBV30	NA	TGTGCCTGGCGTAGCGCGGGGGCCTCGGATACGCAGTATTTT	CAWRSAGASDTQYF
TRBJ2-7	NA	TRBV11-1	NA	TGTGCCAGCAGCTTCCGGGACACGGGAACCTACGAGCAGTACTTC	CASSFRDTGTYEQYF
TRBJ2-7	TRBD1	TRBV9	once	TGTGCCAGCAGCGCGGGGACAGGGCCCTCCTACGAGCAGTACTTC	CASSAGTGPSYEQYF
TRBJ1-1	NA	TRBV5-8	NA	TGTGCCAGCAGCCTGGAGAGGGGGAGGGACACTGAAGCTTTCTTT	CASSLERGRDTEAFF
TRBJ1-6	NA	TRBV4-3	NA	TGCGCCAGCAGCCAAGAATTGGGCCGGCCCGTCAATAGTTCACCCCTCCACTTT	CASSQELGRPVNSSPLHF
TRBJ1-5	TRBD1	TRBV19	few	TGTGCCAGTAGTATCCGGACAGGGGGCAATCAGCCCCAGCATTTT	CASSIRTGGNQPQHF
TRBJ2-7	TRBD2	TRBV6-5	NA	TGTGCCAGCAGTTACCCCCTCGGCGGGGGGACATACGAGCAGTACTTC	CASSYPLGGGTYEQYF
TRBJ2-2	NA	TRBV7-2	once	TGTGCCACCGGAGGGAGCAGCTTCGGCACCGGGGAGCTGTTTTTT	CATGGSSFGTGELFF
TRBJ1-3	NA	TRBV7-2	NA	TGTGCCAGCAGCTCACAGGGATATGGAAACACCATATATTTT	CASSSQGYGNTIYF
TRBJ2-7	NA	TRBV18	NA	TGTGCCAGCTCACCTCCCAGCTCCTACGAGCAGTACTTC	CASSPPSSYEQYF
TRBJ1-2	NA	TRBV29-1	NA	TGCAGCGTTGAAATGCGACAAGTAAGGGGCTATGGCTACACCTTC	CSVEMRQVRGYGYTF
TRBJ2-7	NA	TRBV11-3	NA	TGTGCCAGCAGCTTAGGCCCAGGGCGGGAGCAGTACTTC	CASSLGPGREQYF
TRBJ1-2	NA	TRBV4-3	NA	TGCGCCAGCAGCCGCGGGCGCGGAAGGGGCTACACCTTC	CASSRGRGRGYTF
TRBJ1-1	NA	TRBV18	NA	TGTGCCAGCTCGGGGGGGCTGAACACTGAAGCTTTCTTT	CASSGGLNTEAFF
TRBJ2-3	TRBD2	TRBV7-2	NA	TGTGCCAGCAGCTTAACTAGCGCGGGAGATACGCAGTATTTT	CASSLTSAGDTQYF
TRBJ1-4	NA	TRBV27	NA	TGTGCCAGCTGGTCCGGCGAGGCTAATGAAAAACTGTTTTTT	CASWSGEANEKLFF
TRBJ1-5	NA	TRBV2	NA	TGTGCCAGCAGGCGACAGAATTTTGGTCAGCCCCAGCATTTT	CASRRQNFGQPQHF
TRBJ2-7	NA	TRBV25-1	once	TGTGCCAGCAGGGGCGGGGACTGGGGCTACGAGCAGTACTTC	CASRGGDWGYEQYF
TRBJ1-2	TRBD1	TRBV7-2	NA	TGTGCCAGCAGCTTAGTAGGGACAGGGATTGGGGGCTACACCTTC	CASSLVGTGIGGYTF
TRBJ2-3	TRBD2	TRBV5-1	NA	TGCGCCAGCAGCTTGGGACTAGCGGGGGCCGGGGGGGATACGCAGTATTTT	CASSLGLAGAGGDTQYF
TRBJ2-2	NA	TRBV6-6	NA	TGTGCCAGCAGTACCTCGGGGACCGGGGAGCTGTTTTTT	CASSTSGTGELFF
TRBJ2-7	TRBD2	TRBV6-5	few	TGTGCCAGCAGTTCGGGAGGGGCAGGAGCTTCCTACGAGCAGTACTTC	CASSSGGAGASYEQYF
TRBJ1-2	TRBD1	TRBV19	NA	TGTGCCAGTACCCACGCCGGGCAGGGGGCCTATGGCTACACCTTC	CASTHAGQGAYGYTF
TRBJ2-7	NA	TRBV20-1	NA	TGCAGTGCTAGAGAATCCTACGAGCAGTACTTC	CSARESYEQYF
TRBJ2-7	NA	TRBV7-2	once	TGTGCCAGCAGCTTAGACTCAGGGGTGGGGTACGAGCAGTACTTC	CASSLDSGVGYEQYF
TRBJ1-5	NA	TRBV7-2	NA	TGTGCCAGCAGCTTAGTTATCGGGGGGAGTCAGCCCCAGCATTTT	CASSLVIGGSQPQHF
TRBJ1-2	NA	TRBV5-8	NA	TGTGCCAATAAATTCTATGGCTACACCTTC	CANKFYGYTF
TRBJ1-2	NA	TRBV18	NA	TGTGCCAGCTCACCACCTAGTGAACAGGGCTTGTCTTGCACCTTC	CASSPPSEQGLSCTF
TRBJ1-5	NA	TRBV19	NA	TGTGCCAGTAGGGGGGGACCCACCGGGCCCCAGCATTTT	CASRGGPTGPQHF
TRBJ1-5	TRBD1	TRBV18	NA	TGTGCCAGCTCCTCGGGACAGTTCAATCAGCCCCAGCATTTT	CASSSGQFNQPQHF